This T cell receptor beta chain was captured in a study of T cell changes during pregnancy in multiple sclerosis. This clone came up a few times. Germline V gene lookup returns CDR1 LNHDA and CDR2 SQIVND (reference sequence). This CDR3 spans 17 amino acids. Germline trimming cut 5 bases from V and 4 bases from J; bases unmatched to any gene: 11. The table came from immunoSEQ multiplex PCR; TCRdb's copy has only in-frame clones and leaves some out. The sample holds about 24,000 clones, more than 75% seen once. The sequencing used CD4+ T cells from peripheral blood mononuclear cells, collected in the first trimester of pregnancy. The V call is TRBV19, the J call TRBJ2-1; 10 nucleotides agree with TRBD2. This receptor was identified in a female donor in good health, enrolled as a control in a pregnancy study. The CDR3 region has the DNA TGTGCCAGTAGTTCCATGCAACTAGCGGGGAGTTACAATGAGCAGTTCTTC. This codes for CASSSMQLAGSYNEQFF.